What follows describes a single T cell receptor (beta chain). The CDR3 length is 15 residues. Between the trimmed V and J ends, which lost 3 bases and 3 bases, there was a span of 13 bases. Germline V gene sequence: CDR1 SGHTA, CDR2 FQGNSA. Profiled with immunoSEQ multiplex PCR; TCRdb holds only in-frame clones, not every one. The sample lists 130,000 to 150,000 clones; 70% to 90% were seen once. This entry is derived from a study of blood T cell repertoires in COVID-19. Study-wide context: Italy, Spain and the United States were the sources of the convalescent and acute COVID-19 samples.

The chain recombines TRBV7-2 with TRBJ2-3, with D perhaps matching TRBD2 (6 bases). Sequenced: peripheral blood. The source is a woman in her 50s with acute or convalescent COVID-19. CDR3 amino acids: CASSFTGGLTDTQYF. CDR3 bases: TGTGCCAGCAGCTTTACCGGGGGACTTACAGATACGCAGTATTTT.